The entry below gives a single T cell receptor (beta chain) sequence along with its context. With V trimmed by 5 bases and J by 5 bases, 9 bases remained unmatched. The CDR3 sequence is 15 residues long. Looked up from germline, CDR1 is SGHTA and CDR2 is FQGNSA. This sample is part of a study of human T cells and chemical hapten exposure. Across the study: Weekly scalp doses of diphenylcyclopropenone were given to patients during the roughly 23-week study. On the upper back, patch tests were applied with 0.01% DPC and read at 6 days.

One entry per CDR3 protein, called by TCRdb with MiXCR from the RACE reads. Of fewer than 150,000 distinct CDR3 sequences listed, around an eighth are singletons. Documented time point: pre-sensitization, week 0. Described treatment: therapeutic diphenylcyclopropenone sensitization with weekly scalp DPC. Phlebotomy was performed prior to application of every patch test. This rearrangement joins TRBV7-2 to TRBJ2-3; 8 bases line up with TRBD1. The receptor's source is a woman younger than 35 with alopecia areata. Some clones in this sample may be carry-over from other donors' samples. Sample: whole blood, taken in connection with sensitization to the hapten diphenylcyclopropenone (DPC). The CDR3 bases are TGTGCCAGCAGCCCGCGACAGGGGAGGAGAGATACGCAGTATTTT. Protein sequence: CASSPRQGRRDTQYF.